Below, 27 T cell receptor beta chains from the same sample are listed, as sequenced in a study of T-cell reconstitution after alpha-beta-depleted transplantation in children. Molecular barcoding with unique molecular identifiers was used for the TCRbeta library. Each CDR3 protein gets one entry after TCRdb re-called the PCR reads with MiXCR. The top ten hold more than 9% of the sample, which has roughly 120,000 distinct CDR3 sequences, more than 20% seen once. Sequenced material: PBMCs, mostly from graft donor cells, taken 180 days after TCRalphabeta/CD19-depleted stem cell transplant. The receptors derive from a male patient aged 2-15 years who had a stem cell transplant for chronic granulomatous disease, so the T cells may come from the graft donor.

This clonotype was recorded many times. Written as DNA, the CDR3 is TGTGCCAGCAGCCTCCGTCGGCCGAGCACAGATACGCAGTATTTT. Residues: CASSLRRPSTDTQYF. This rearrangement joins TRBV3-1 to TRBJ2-3; D gene uncertain. V lost 4 bases to trimming and J lost 0 bases, with 11 bases between them. This CDR3 region has 15 residues. Germline V gene lookup returns CDR1 LGHDT and CDR2 YNNKEL (reference sequence).

This clonotype was picked up a small number of times. The chain joins TRBV12-3 or TRBV12-4 to TRBJ1-2; 7 bases are shared with TRBD1. The CDR3 runs 16 residues. V gave up 3 bases and J gave up 3 bases; unmatched junction bases: 10. DNA of the CDR3: TGTGCCAGCAGTTTTACGGTACCTACAGGGGACTATGGCTACACCTTC. Translation gives CASSFTVPTGDYGYTF.

Only one count was recorded for this clonotype. The V gene is TRBV14, the J gene TRBJ2-7; D ambiguous. Germline CDR1 is SGHDN and CDR2 is FVKESK. Trimming stripped 0 bases from V and 7 bases from J, with 10 bases between. This CDR3 contains 13 residues. The CDR3 here is CASSQDQLGEQYF. CDR3 sequence (DNA): TGTGCCAGCAGCCAAGATCAGTTGGGTGAGCAGTACTTC.

The chain carries TRBV28 and TRBJ2-1, with 7 bases aligning to TRBD1. CDR3 length: 15 residues. Germline lookup yields CDR1 MDHEN and CDR2 SYDVKM. V gave up 5 bases and J gave up 3 bases; unmatched junction bases: 7. The CDR3 protein is CASSPRDRNYNEQFF. CDR3 in DNA: TGTGCCAGCAGTCCCCGGGACAGAAACTACAATGAGCAGTTCTTC.

In its sample, this clonotype was seen many times. The chain carries TRBV28 and TRBJ2-7; 8 bases fit TRBD2. CDR1 and CDR2 from the germline V gene are MDHEN and SYDVKM. CDR3 length: 15 amino acids. Unmatched junction bases numbered 7, after V lost 2 bases and J lost 4 bases. The CDR3 nucleotides read TGTGCCAGCAGTTTACGCCGGGGGGGTTCGTACGAGCAGTACTTC. Translated: CASSLRRGGSYEQYF.

This clonotype has just a few counts. This may be a read error, as it is one base from a much larger clone. The chain links TRBV5-5 to TRBJ2-7, with D perhaps matching TRBD2 (5 bases). Trimming pared 3 bases from V and 4 bases from J, leaving 14 bases between. The germline gives CDR1 SGHKS, CDR2 YYEKEE (reference sequence). The CDR3 length is 14 residues. The CDR3 region is CASSSGMENYEQYF. The CDR3 DNA reads as TGTGCCAGCAGCTCGGGAATGGAAAATTACGAGCAGTACTTC.

J is TRBJ1-2 and V is TRBV4-1, with a tentative D call TRBD1 (5 bases). CDR3 length equals 13 residues. The ends were cut back, 5 bases at V and 3 bases at J, with 10 bases in the middle. CDR1 is MGHRA and CDR2 is YSYEKL in the germline V gene. CDR3 DNA sequence: TGCGCCAGCAGCGCCAGGGAGGACTATGGCTACACCTTC. It specifies CASSAREDYGYTF.

This clonotype was recorded a few times. The junction does not match germline at one end; this may be a read error. The gene calls are TRBV6-2 or TRBV6-3 and TRBJ2-5, with D perhaps matching TRBD2 (6 bases). The CDR3 has 10 amino acids. Looked up from germline, CDR1 is MNHEY and CDR2 is SVGEGT. The CDR3: CGSGRETQYF. The CDR3 nucleotides read TGCGGTAGCGGAAGAGAGACCCAGTACTTC.

The chain links TRBV25-1 to TRBJ1-3, with D uncertain. The length of the CDR3 is 13 residues. Trimming left V 7 bases short and J 2 bases short, with 9 bases between. The germline V gene has CDR1 MGHDK and CDR2 SYGVNS. The CDR3 DNA reads TGTGCCAGCACCCTAGGGCCTGGAAACACCATATATTTT. It translates to CASTLGPGNTIYF.

The chain couples TRBV5-1 to TRBJ2-1; TRBD2 matches at 9 bases. V gave up 2 bases and J gave up 0 bases; unmatched junction bases: 3. Germline CDR1 reads SGHRS; CDR2 reads YFSETQ. The CDR3 spans 16 residues. CDR3 region: CASSFFSGGSYNEQFF. The CDR3 DNA reads as TGCGCCAGCAGCTTCTTTAGCGGGGGCTCCTACAATGAGCAGTTCTTC.

The gene calls are TRBV3-1 and TRBJ1-4; D call uncertain. Trimming cost V 4 bases and J 0 bases, with 3 bases left between them. Germline CDR1 reads LGHDT; CDR2 reads YNNKEL (reference sequence). The CDR3 spans 13 residues. CDR3 nucleotide sequence: TGTGCCAGCAGCCGCGCAACTAATGAAAAACTGTTTTTT. Translation gives CASSRATNEKLFF.

This clonotype appeared many times. The CDR3: CASRTGGGPNEQFF. The CDR3 DNA is TGTGCCAGCCGAACCGGGGGGGGGCCCAATGAGCAGTTCTTC. The chain carries TRBV7-2 and TRBJ2-1, with 8 nucleotides matching TRBD2. After removal of 8 bases from V and 6 bases from J, the junction contained 9 bases not matched to a gene. The CDR3 contains 14 residues. The V gene's germline CDR1 is SGHTA and CDR2 FQGNSA.

This chain joins TRBV7-8 and TRBJ1-2, with a tentative D call TRBD1 (5 bases). The length of the CDR3 is 14 residues. Per the germline V gene, CDR1 is SGHVS and CDR2 is FQNEAQ. V shed 1 base and J shed 2 bases, with 8 bases lying between them. CDR3 in amino acids: CASSLVAGNYGYTF. CDR3 nucleotide sequence: TGTGCCAGCAGCTTAGTTGCAGGGAACTATGGCTACACCTTC.

The V gene is TRBV28, the J gene TRBJ1-2; D is possibly TRBD1 (5 bases). Trimming left V 3 bases short and J 4 bases short, with 15 bases between. This CDR3 spans 15 amino acids. The germline V gene has CDR1 MDHEN and CDR2 SYDVKM. CDR3 protein: CASSFRANDLYGYTF. The CDR3 DNA reads TGTGCCAGCAGTTTCAGGGCTAACGACCTCTATGGCTACACCTTC.

This clonotype was seen more than once but under ten times. The CDR3 loop reads CASSLDGRSGRSPLHF. CDR3 sequence (DNA): TGTGCCAGCAGTTTAGACGGCAGGTCGGGGAGGTCACCCCTCCACTTT. The chain links TRBV12-3 or TRBV12-4 to TRBJ1-6; D gene ambiguous. The CDR3 length is 16 residues. Trimming took 1 base from V and 10 from J, leaving 17 bases between them.

A word on this clonotype: The junction differs from germline at one of its ends, possibly a read error. J is TRBJ2-1 and V is TRBV10-1; TRBD2 matches at 13 bases. CDR3 size: 15 residues. The germline V gene has CDR1 WNHNN and CDR2 SYGVQD (reference sequence). The CDR3 loop is CASTEGTSGKNEQFF. The CDR3 region has the DNA TGCGCCAGCACTGAGGGGACTAGCGGGAAAAATGAGCAGTTCTTC.

In this sample, this clonotype turned up many times. The V call is TRBV20-1, the J call TRBJ2-2; 10 bases match TRBD1. After removal of 6 bases from V and 4 bases from J, the junction contained 8 bases not matched to a gene. The CDR3 length is 15 residues. Germline lookup yields CDR1 DFQATT and CDR2 SNEGSKA (reference sequence). CDR3 in amino acids: CSAPLGQGGTGELFF. The DNA of the CDR3 is TGCAGTGCCCCGTTAGGACAGGGGGGCACCGGGGAGCTGTTTTTT.

CDR3 sequence (DNA): TGTGCCAGCACCCCAGACTTGGGACAGGGTCGCTACGAGCAGTACTTC. Amino acid sequence: CASTPDLGQGRYEQYF. The chain joins TRBV12-3 or TRBV12-4 to TRBJ2-7; 9 positions match TRBD1. The trim removed 7 bases at V and 3 bases at J, leaving 13 bases unmatched. This CDR3 is 16 amino acids long.

This chain joins TRBV24-1 and TRBJ2-5; D may correspond to TRBD1 or TRBD2 (5 bases each). The V gene lost 3 bases and the J gene lost 7 bases, with 14 bases spanning the gap. CDR1 and CDR2 from the germline V gene are KGHDR and SFDVKD. The CDR3 runs to 14 residues. The DNA of the CDR3 is TGTGCCACCAGTGATGGGAAGAGGGGCAGGACCCAGTACTTC. Translated, it gives CATSDGKRGRTQYF.

On this clonotype itself: A much larger clone is a single base away; this may be a read error. In nucleotides, the CDR3 is TGCAGTGCTAGAGCCGGGACGCAGCCCAACTACGAGCAGTACTTC. The encoded protein is CSARAGTQPNYEQYF. V usage is TRBV20-1 and J usage is TRBJ2-7, with D tentatively TRBD1 or TRBD2 (5 bases each). The V gene's germline CDR1 is DFQATT and CDR2 SNEGSKA (reference sequence). V dropped 1 base and J dropped 3 bases, with 16 bases sitting between them. This CDR3 is 15 amino acids long.

The rearrangement links TRBV20-1 to TRBJ2-7, with 8 bases fitting TRBD2. V was pared by 3 bases and J by 0 bases, with 4 bases of the junction left unmatched. Germline V gives CDR1 DFQATT, CDR2 SNEGSKA (reference sequence). CDR3 size: 14 residues. DNA for the CDR3: TGCAGTGCTAGTCATAGCGGGAACTCCTACGAGCAGTACTTC. This gives the protein CSASHSGNSYEQYF.

This clonotype has ten or more counts. The J gene is TRBJ2-3, the V gene TRBV27; 9 bases map to TRBD1. V lost 4 bases and J lost 5; bases outside the gene matches: 10. The CDR3 extends over 16 amino acids. From germline, CDR1 is MNHEY and CDR2 SMNVEV (reference sequence). In DNA form, the CDR3 reads TGTGCCAGCAGTTCCGGGACAGGGAGGGCCGGAGATACGCAGTATTTT. It is translated as CASSSGTGRAGDTQYF.

This clonotype showed up just a few times. One end of the junction is discordant with germline, which a read error may explain. This chain links TRBV20-1 with TRBJ2-2; 14 bases are a match to TRBD2. CDR3 length: 15 amino acids. Per the germline V gene, CDR1 is DFQATT and CDR2 is SNEGSKA (reference sequence). In DNA form, the CDR3 reads TGCTGTGCTGTGACTAGCGGGAGGGCCGGCGGGGAGCTGTTTTTT. Protein product: CCAVTSGRAGGELFF.

This clonotype was observed a few times. The gene calls are TRBV20-1 and TRBJ2-1; no firm D call. Germline V gene lookup returns CDR1 DFQATT and CDR2 SNEGSKA (reference sequence). CDR3 length equals 16 residues. V gave up 5 bases and J gave up 0 bases, with 17 bases separating them. DNA for the CDR3: TGCAGTGCTGCCTCCCTTCAGAGGAGCTCCTACAATGAGCAGTTCTTC. Its translation is CSAASLQRSSYNEQFF.

The J gene is TRBJ2-1, the V gene TRBV5-8, with 8 nucleotides matching TRBD1. This CDR3 spans 15 amino acids. J was trimmed by 6 bases and V by 4 bases; bases with no gene match: 9. CDR1 SGHTS and CDR2 YDEGEE come from the germline V gene. The CDR3 spells CASSNDRGGGNEQFF. CDR3 bases: TGTGCCAGCAGCAACGACAGGGGTGGGGGCAATGAGCAGTTCTTC.

Many counts were recorded for this clonotype. The chain recombines TRBV12-3 or TRBV12-4 with TRBJ2-1, with TRBD2 identical over 9 bases. The CDR3 has 14 amino acids. V was clipped by 4 bases and J by 6 bases; unmatched bases: 4. CDR3 amino acids: CASSSGTSSNEQFF. The CDR3 DNA reads TGTGCCAGCAGTTCCGGGACTAGCTCCAATGAGCAGTTCTTC.

This clonotype was observed many times. The rearrangement uses TRBV20-1 and TRBJ2-5, with 11 nucleotides matching TRBD2. Trimming removed 1 base from V and 3 bases from J; junction bases left unmatched: 1. This CDR3 region has 14 residues. Germline CDR1 reads DFQATT; CDR2 reads SNEGSKA (reference sequence). Here the CDR3 reads CSARAGLAEETQYF. CDR3 DNA: TGCAGTGCTAGAGCGGGACTAGCGGAAGAGACCCAGTACTTC.